The 24 T cell receptor beta chains given below trace back to one sample, sequenced in a study of T cell repertoires in cytomegalovirus infection. TCRdb processed the reads anew with MiXCR; each CDR3 protein has one entry. The sample gives roughly 500,000 distinct CDR3 sequences, under 55% of which show up once; 35% to 50% is in the top ten. These receptors are not linked to any known antigen. Sequenced material: cultured PBMCs, taken from culture after CMV antigen stimulation. The receptors here all came from a human donor in good health (CMV status not recorded). Some clones in this sample may be carry-over from other donors' samples.

The gene calls are TRBV4-1 and TRBJ1-4; no definite D call. Between the trimmed V and J ends, which lost 1 base and 5 bases, there was a span of 14 bases. Germline V lookup: CDR1 MGHRA, CDR2 YSYEKL. This CDR3 region has 16 residues. The CDR3: CASSQVVAPGNEKLFF. In DNA form, the CDR3 reads TGCGCCAGCAGCCAAGTTGTCGCGCCCGGAAATGAAAAACTGTTTTTT.

The chain is built from TRBV2 and TRBJ1-2; the match to TRBD1 covers 7 bases. The CDR3 has 13 amino acids. Germline V gives CDR1 SNHLY, CDR2 FYNNEI. V dropped 7 bases and J dropped 3; count of bases not matched to a gene: 5. The CDR3 DNA is TGTGCCAGCAATGCCGGGACAGACTATGGCTACACCTTC. It encodes CASNAGTDYGYTF.

The chain recombines TRBV11-2 with TRBJ2-7; no reliable D call. The V and J ends lost 0 bases and 2 bases respectively, with 8 bases between them. The V gene's germline CDR1 is SGHAT and CDR2 FQNNGV. CDR3 length: 14 amino acids. The CDR3 DNA follows: TGTGCCAGCAGCTTAGACAGTGCCGCCTACGAGCAGTACTTC. This encodes CASSLDSAAYEQYF.

There are a few counts of this clonotype. The chain links TRBV7-8 to TRBJ2-1, with 7 bases identical to TRBD2. The V gene's germline CDR1 is SGHVS and CDR2 FQNEAQ. V lost 5 bases and J lost 3; bases outside the gene matches: 7. CDR3 length equals 15 residues. CDR3 sequence (DNA): TGTGCCAGCAGCCCCTGGGTAGCGGGCTACAATGAGCAGTTCTTC. Translated: CASSPWVAGYNEQFF.

This clonotype was seen just once. This chain links TRBV19 with TRBJ1-2; 10 bases fit TRBD1. The junction had 5 bases not matched to a gene; V was cut back by 10 bases and J by 6 bases. The CDR3 loop spans 12 amino acids. Germline CDR1 is LNHDA and CDR2 is SQIVND (reference sequence). The CDR3, as DNA: TGTGCCACTGGGACAGGGGCGGATGGCTACACCTTC. This sequence encodes CATGTGADGYTF.

V and J are TRBV12-3 or TRBV12-4 and TRBJ1-3, with 7 nucleotides matching TRBD1. This CDR3 comprises 15 residues. With 6 bases clipped from V and 2 bases from J, the junction kept 7 bases outside the gene matches. CDR3 bases: TGTGCCAGCAGCCTAACAACAGGGGCTGGAAACACCATATATTTT. Amino acids: CASSLTTGAGNTIYF.

This chain links TRBV7-8 with TRBJ2-1; TRBD2 matches 10 bases. V shed 5 bases and J 9 bases; nucleotides not matched to a gene: 7. This CDR3 has 14 amino acids. Germline-derived CDR1 and CDR2 are SGHVS and FQNEAQ. The DNA of the CDR3 is TGTGCCAGCAGCCATAGCGGGGGGTTCGGTGAGCAGTTCTTC. Encoded protein: CASSHSGGFGEQFF.

CDR3 loop: CAISESQLRANEQFF. DNA for the CDR3: TGTGCCATCAGTGAGTCGCAGCTGAGGGCCAATGAGCAGTTCTTC. This chain uses TRBV10-3 with TRBJ2-1, with a weak D call TRBD2 (5 bases). Trimming removed 0 bases from V and 6 bases from J, with 12 bases in between. CDR1 and CDR2 from the germline V gene are ENHRY and SYGVKD. This CDR3 has 15 amino acids.

This chain links TRBV12-3 or TRBV12-4 with TRBJ1-4; tentatively, D is TRBD1 (5 bases). Trimming removed 0 bases from V and 0 bases from J, with 8 bases in between. This CDR3 region has 16 residues. The DNA for the CDR3 is TGTGCCAGCAGTTTAGCGCTAGGGGCAACTAATGAAAAACTGTTTTTT. Translation gives CASSLALGATNEKLFF.

The gene calls are TRBV7-4 and TRBJ2-1; 7 positions agree with TRBD1. Trimming cost V 5 bases and J 7 bases; bases outside gene matches: 17. CDR3 length: 17 residues. CDR1 is SGHVT, CDR2 SQSDAQ, per germline. The chain's CDR3 is CASSLHLGQAVLNEQFF. In nucleotides, the CDR3 is TGTGCCAGCAGCCTACACCTAGGACAGGCCGTACTGAATGAGCAGTTCTTC.

The chain links TRBV6-8 to TRBJ1-2; D gene uncertain. The germline CDR1 and CDR2 sequences are MNHGY and SAAAGT. The CDR3 has 16 amino acids. Trimming shortened V by 6 bases and J by 4 bases, and 21 bases separated the two germline ends. The CDR3 DNA is TGTGCCAGCAGCGTCCACAAGAACAGCTTCCCCTATGGCTACACCTTC. Translated, it gives CASSVHKNSFPYGYTF.

This clonotype was counted between two and nine times. The V and J genes are TRBV25-1 and TRBJ1-6; D not certain. V was cut by 5 bases and J by 7 bases, with 12 bases left in between. The CDR3 extends over 14 amino acids. CDR1 MGHDK and CDR2 SYGVNS come from the germline V gene. The CDR3 spells CASSPPGKNSPLHF. The CDR3 nucleotides read TGTGCCAGCAGTCCGCCGGGAAAGAATTCACCCCTCCACTTT.

The chain joins TRBV4-2 to TRBJ2-2; D remains ambiguous. This CDR3 comprises 14 residues. Germline lookup yields CDR1 LGHNA and CDR2 YNFKEQ. V was shortened by 6 bases and J by 6 bases, with 14 bases between the two germline ends. The CDR3 loop reads CASRPEFFAGELFF. CDR3 coding DNA: TGTGCCAGCAGACCTGAGTTTTTTGCCGGGGAGCTGTTTTTT.

The chain is built from TRBV6-5 and TRBJ2-1; no clear D gene. Trimming stripped 2 bases from V and 8 bases from J, with 13 bases between. Germline V gene lookup returns CDR1 MNHEY and CDR2 SVGAGI. This CDR3 is 14 amino acids long. CDR3 nucleotides: TGTGCCAGCAGTTACCGGCCAGCCTGGGATGAGCAGTTCTTC. Translating gives CASSYRPAWDEQFF.

The chain recombines TRBV11-2 with TRBJ1-5; D may be TRBD1 (5 bases). The V and J ends lost 4 bases and 0 bases respectively, with 19 bases between them. The germline gives CDR1 SGHAT, CDR2 FQNNGV. CDR3 length: 18 residues. The CDR3 here is CASSSYPGGQYSNQPQHF. The CDR3 DNA is TGTGCCAGCAGCTCTTATCCGGGGGGTCAATATAGCAATCAGCCCCAGCATTTT. Filled out from reference TRBV11-2 and TRBJ1-5, the complete variable domain reads EAGVAQSPRYKIIEKRQSVAFWCNPISGHATLYWYQQILGQGPKLLIQFQNNGVVDDSQLPKDRFSAERLKGVDSTLKIQPAKLEDSAVYLCASSSYPGGQYSNQPQHFGDGTRLSIL.

This clonotype has just a few counts. The V gene is TRBV7-9, the J gene TRBJ2-4; D is ambiguous. The CDR3 sequence is 14 residues long. The V and J ends lost 11 bases and 0 bases respectively, with 14 bases between them. Germline CDR1 is SEHNR and CDR2 is FQNEAQ (reference sequence). The chain's CDR3 is CAGEVDLAKNIQYF. The CDR3 DNA follows: TGTGCCGGCGAGGTAGATCTAGCCAAAAACATTCAGTACTTC.

V usage is TRBV12-3 or TRBV12-4 and J usage is TRBJ1-2, with D possibly matching TRBD1 (6 bases). Trimming removed 1 base at V and 4 bases at J, with 10 bases between. CDR3 size: 14 residues. The CDR3 region is CASSLGGRGYGYTF. In nucleotides, the CDR3 is TGTGCCAGCAGTTTAGGGGGCAGGGGCTATGGCTACACCTTC.

This clonotype was seen just once. This CDR3 reads CSARDPVRTEAFF. The CDR3 DNA follows: TGCAGTGCTAGAGACCCGGTGAGGACTGAAGCTTTCTTT. The chain combines TRBV20-1 with TRBJ1-1, with no clear D. The CDR3 runs to 13 residues. Germline CDR1 DFQATT, CDR2 SNEGSKA (reference sequence). Trimming removed 0 bases from V and 5 bases from J, with 10 bases in between.

The V call is TRBV7-2, the J call TRBJ1-2, with a tentative D call TRBD1 (5 bases). V was pared by 6 bases and J by 4 bases, with 18 bases between. The CDR3 runs 15 residues. Looked up from germline, CDR1 is SGHTA and CDR2 is FQGNSA. CDR3 coding DNA: TGTGCCAGCAGACTCTCGGGGGGGACCCTCTATGGCTACACCTTC. It codes for CASRLSGGTLYGYTF.

This clonotype showed up just a few times. The J gene is TRBJ2-5, the V gene TRBV20-1; the D gene is possibly TRBD2 (7 bases). Trimming shortened V by 3 bases and J by 1 base, and 9 bases separated the two germline ends. The CDR3 consists of 13 residues. Germline CDR1 is DFQATT and CDR2 is SNEGSKA (reference sequence). For the CDR3, the DNA is TGCAGTGCTAGGGCGGGGGCCCAAGAGACCCAGTACTTC. This codes for CSARAGAQETQYF.

The chain recombines TRBV6-5 with TRBJ2-5, with a tentative D call TRBD2 (7 bases). The CDR3 consists of 15 residues. V lost 6 bases and J lost 5, with 19 bases in between. CDR1 is MNHEY and CDR2 is SVGAGI in the germline V gene. This CDR3 is CASSSWTEGGETQYF. Written as DNA, the CDR3 is TGTGCCAGCAGCAGTTGGACAGAGGGGGGGGAGACCCAGTACTTC.

The CDR3 DNA reads TGTGCCAGCAGTTCCCCGACTAGCGTCGCGAACACCGGGGAGCTGTTTTTT. Its protein product is CASSSPTSVANTGELFF. This chain joins TRBV6-6 and TRBJ2-2; 8 positions match TRBD2. The CDR3 contains 17 residues. Looked up from germline, CDR1 is MNHNY and CDR2 is SVGAGI (reference sequence). J lost 0 bases, V lost 4 bases, and 7 bases had no gene match.

CDR3 residues: CASSFLSGPFRSGQFF. The CDR3 coding sequence is TGTGCCAGCAGCTTTCTCTCGGGGCCCTTTCGCAGCGGGCAGTTCTTC. The chain combines TRBV5-6 with TRBJ2-1; D tentatively reads TRBD1 or TRBD2 (5 bases each). Trimming shortened V by 2 bases and J by 12 bases, and 24 bases separated the two germline ends. CDR1 and CDR2 from the germline V gene are SGHDT and YYEEEE. This CDR3 is built from 16 residues.

The chain employs TRBV7-2 and TRBJ2-7; TRBD2 is a possible D gene (5 bases). V lost 5 bases and J 9 bases, leaving 14 bases between the germline ends. Germline V CDR1 and CDR2: SGHTA, FQGNSA. This CDR3 contains 12 residues. Written as DNA, the CDR3 is TGTGCCAGCAGCCCGAACGGACGGGGGCAGTACTTC. Translating gives CASSPNGRGQYF.